These 2 T cell receptor beta chains originate from one sample sequenced in a study of beta chain features in type 1 diabetes. Study-level findings and limits: People with Type 1 diabetes carried modestly yet significantly shorter TCRB CDR3s in all four CD4+ subsets.

Their antigens remain unidentified. Reverse transcription of all isolated RNA meant that expressed TCRB transcripts were sequenced. Generated by immunoSEQ multiplex PCR, the TCRdb table keeps only in-frame clones and is missing some. Among about 120,000 clones listed, roughly 15% were seen once. The sample was central memory CD4+ T cells from blood. The source of these receptors is a man under 40 with type 1 diabetes.

This clone has just a few counts. The genes are TRBV5-5 and TRBJ2-3, with 7 bases that match TRBD2. Germline trimming cut 0 bases from V and 14 bases from J; bases unmatched to any gene: 9. Per the germline V gene, CDR1 is SGHKS and CDR2 is YYEKEE (reference sequence). The CDR3 is 13 residues long. This CDR3 reads CASSLGRLAEWYF. The CDR3 bases are TGTGCCAGCAGCTTGGGTAGGCTAGCGGAGTGGTATTTT.

This clone was recorded many times. This chain joins TRBV4-3 and TRBJ2-2; D is possibly TRBD1 (6 bases). This CDR3 has 14 amino acids. The V end lost 2 bases, the J end lost 7 bases, and 11 bases lay between the germline ends. CDR1 and CDR2 from the germline V gene are LGHNA and YSLEER. The CDR3 loop is CASSQIQGVGELFF. DNA of the CDR3: TGCGCCAGCAGCCAAATACAGGGAGTCGGGGAGCTGTTTTTT.